Listed below are T cell receptor beta chains from one sample, sequenced in a study of cytomegalovirus exposure and HLA in healthy donors. Only in-frame clones appear in the TCRdb table, and some are missing; sequencing was by immunoSEQ multiplex PCR. The sample includes about 130,000 clones, approximately 72% of them seen just once. Material for sequencing was PBMCs. The receptor set was obtained from a human donor in good health. The CDR3 runs from the conserved cysteine through the conserved F or W. Each record gives: D gene, J gene, V gene, clone size, CDR3 protein. D genes are given only for firm matches. Clone size, where shown, is once, few, many, or a class for clones that have expanded.

>NA|TRBJ2-1|TRBV7-3|NA
CASSRAGTANNEQFF
>NA|TRBJ2-2|TRBV30|NA
CAWSIGESAGELFF
>TRBD2|TRBJ2-1|TRBV30|NA
CARSGGFYNEQFF
>NA|TRBJ2-5|TRBV27|NA
CASSLSPRLETQYF
>TRBD2|TRBJ2-2|TRBV15|NA
CATRKTSVTGELFF
>NA|TRBJ2-6|TRBV25-1|NA
CASSASRGANVLTF
>TRBD1|TRBJ2-3|TRBV10-3|NA
CAISGGTGYTQYF
>NA|TRBJ2-7|TRBV5-6|NA
CASHEGIAGGFSSYEQYF
>NA|TRBJ2-7|TRBV11-2|NA
CASSLEPQGYEQYF
>NA|TRBJ2-3|TRBV29-1|NA
CSVAAKLRTDTQYF
>TRBD2|TRBJ2-3|TRBV7-2|NA
CASSLAPSLGGDTQYF
>TRBD1|TRBJ1-2|TRBV29-1|NA
CSAVQTGLVNYGYTF
>NA|TRBJ2-7|TRBV14|NA
CASSQAGTYEQYF
>TRBD1|TRBJ1-6|TRBV5-1|NA
CASSLGDRDGNSPLHF
>NA|TRBJ2-3|TRBV7-2|NA
CASSFIGSTDTQYF
>NA|TRBJ2-2|TRBV9|NA
CASSVDVNTGELFF
>NA|TRBJ2-5|TRBV28|NA
CASSSAPGEGYQETQYF
>TRBD1|TRBJ1-4|TRBV7-9|NA
CASSPRTGHRGEKLFF
>NA|TRBJ2-4|TRBV4-2|NA
CASSQDFGGTLVIQYF
>TRBD2|TRBJ2-3|TRBV5-5|NA
CASSSRGIVSGGANTQYF
>TRBD1|TRBJ1-2|TRBV7-9|NA
CASRRTGDGYTF
>TRBD2|TRBJ2-1|TRBV2|NA
CASEGGTSGYNEQFF
>TRBD1|TRBJ1-1|TRBV6-6|NA
CASGRQGTEAFF
>TRBD1|TRBJ1-3|TRBV5-1|NA
CASSEGTGVSGNTIYF
>NA|TRBJ1-1|TRBV6-4|NA
CASSNGGTEAFF
>TRBD1|TRBJ2-7|TRBV7-3|few
CASTLRGTVSYEQYF
>NA|TRBJ1-6|TRBV11-2|once
CASSLLAARSSYNSPLHF
>NA|TRBJ2-1|TRBV5-1|NA
CASSRDSGNEQFF
>NA|TRBJ2-5|TRBV11-2|NA
CASSLDGLGETQYF
>NA|TRBJ1-3|TRBV30|NA
CAWSPSRGLTVSGNTIYF
>NA|TRBJ1-1|TRBV10-1|NA
CGTGRSDREAFF
>TRBD2|TRBJ2-1|TRBV29-1|once
CSVYLSGRGSEQFF
>TRBD1|TRBJ1-5|TRBV30|few
CAWRRTGNSNQPQHF
>NA|TRBJ2-5|TRBV7-9|few
CSSSLWSEAIETQYF
>NA|TRBJ2-2|TRBV7-6|NA
CASSLQGYTGELFF
>TRBD1|TRBJ1-2|TRBV6-6|NA
CASRGQPYGYTF
>NA|TRBJ2-3|TRBV29-1|NA
CSVRLHTDTQYF
>NA|TRBJ1-6|TRBV9|NA
CASSVVRVSSYNSPLHF
>NA|TRBJ1-2|TRBV7-2|NA
CASSQFGGSNYGYTF
>TRBD2|TRBJ2-3|TRBV2|few
CATDSGRAAADTQYF
>NA|TRBJ2-7|TRBV28|NA
CASRVGYEQYF
>NA|TRBJ2-2|TRBV7-6|few
CASSKPLSGELFF
>NA|TRBJ1-5|TRBV6-1|NA
CASSVEGQINQPQHF
>NA|TRBJ1-1|TRBV7-2|NA
CASSLELKNTEAFF
>NA|TRBJ1-2|TRBV19|NA
CASRRGLGYTF
>TRBD2|TRBJ2-1|TRBV27|few
CASSVLARTSGGAYNEQFF
>TRBD1|TRBJ2-3|TRBV7-9|once
CASSPRGTARSATQYF
>NA|TRBJ2-5|TRBV5-1|once
CASSSVGSRETQYF